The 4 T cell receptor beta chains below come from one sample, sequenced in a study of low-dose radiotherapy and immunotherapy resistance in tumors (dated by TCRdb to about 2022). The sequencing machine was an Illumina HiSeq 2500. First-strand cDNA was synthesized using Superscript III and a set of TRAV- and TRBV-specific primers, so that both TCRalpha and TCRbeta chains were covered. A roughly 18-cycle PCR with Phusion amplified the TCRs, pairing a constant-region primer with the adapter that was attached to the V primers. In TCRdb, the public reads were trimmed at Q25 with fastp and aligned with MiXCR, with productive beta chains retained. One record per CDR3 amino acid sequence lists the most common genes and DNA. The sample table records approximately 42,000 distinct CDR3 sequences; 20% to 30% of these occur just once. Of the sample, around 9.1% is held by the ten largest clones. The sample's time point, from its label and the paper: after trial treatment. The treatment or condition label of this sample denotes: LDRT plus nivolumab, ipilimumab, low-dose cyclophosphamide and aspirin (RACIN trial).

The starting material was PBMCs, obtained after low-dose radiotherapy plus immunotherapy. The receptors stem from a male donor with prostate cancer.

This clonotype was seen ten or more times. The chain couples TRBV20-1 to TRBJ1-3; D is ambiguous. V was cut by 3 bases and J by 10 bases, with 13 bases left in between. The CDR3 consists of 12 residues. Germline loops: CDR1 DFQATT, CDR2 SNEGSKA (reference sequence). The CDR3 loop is CSARTGSGTIYF. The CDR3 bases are TGCAGTGCTAGGACCGGGTCCGGGACCATATATTTT.

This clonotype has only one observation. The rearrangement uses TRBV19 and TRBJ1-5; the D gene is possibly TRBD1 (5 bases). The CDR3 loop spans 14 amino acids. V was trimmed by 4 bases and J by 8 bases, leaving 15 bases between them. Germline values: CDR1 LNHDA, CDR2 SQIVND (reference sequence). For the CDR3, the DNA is TGTGCCAGTAGTAATCTGGCAGGGCAGGAGCCCCAGCATTTT. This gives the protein CASSNLAGQEPQHF.

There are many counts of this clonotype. The CDR3 coding sequence is TGTGCCAGCAGTGAAAGAGGCCTAGAGACCCAGTACTTC. It yields the protein CASSERGLETQYF. The rearrangement uses TRBV2 and TRBJ2-5; D is undetermined. The CDR3 is 13 amino acids. CDR1 SNHLY and CDR2 FYNNEI come from the germline V gene. The germline V and J ends were trimmed by 2 bases and 4 bases, with 8 bases remaining between them.

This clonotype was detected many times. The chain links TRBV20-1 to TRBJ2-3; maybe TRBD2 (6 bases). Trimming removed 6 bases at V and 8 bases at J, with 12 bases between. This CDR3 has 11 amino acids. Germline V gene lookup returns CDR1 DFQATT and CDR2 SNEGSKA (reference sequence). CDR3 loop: CSASEGGTQYF. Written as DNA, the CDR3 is TGCAGTGCGAGCGAGGGAGGTACGCAGTATTTT.